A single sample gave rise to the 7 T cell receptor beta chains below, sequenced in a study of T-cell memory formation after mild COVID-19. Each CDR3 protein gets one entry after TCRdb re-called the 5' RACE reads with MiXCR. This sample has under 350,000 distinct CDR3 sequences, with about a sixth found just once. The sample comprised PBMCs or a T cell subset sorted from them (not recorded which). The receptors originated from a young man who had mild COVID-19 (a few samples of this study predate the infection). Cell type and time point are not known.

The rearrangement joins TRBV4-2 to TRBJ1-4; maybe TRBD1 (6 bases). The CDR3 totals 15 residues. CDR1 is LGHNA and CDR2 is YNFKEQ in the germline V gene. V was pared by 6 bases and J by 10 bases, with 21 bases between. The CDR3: CASRPTPGPRGKLFF. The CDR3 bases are TGTGCCAGCAGACCTACCCCCGGGCCCAGGGGAAAACTGTTTTTT.

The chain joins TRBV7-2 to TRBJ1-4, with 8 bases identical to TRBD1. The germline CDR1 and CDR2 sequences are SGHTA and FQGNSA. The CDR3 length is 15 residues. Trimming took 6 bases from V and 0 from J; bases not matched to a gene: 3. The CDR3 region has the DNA TGTGCCAGCAGGGACAGGGCCTCAACTAATGAAAAACTGTTTTTT. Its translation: CASRDRASTNEKLFF.

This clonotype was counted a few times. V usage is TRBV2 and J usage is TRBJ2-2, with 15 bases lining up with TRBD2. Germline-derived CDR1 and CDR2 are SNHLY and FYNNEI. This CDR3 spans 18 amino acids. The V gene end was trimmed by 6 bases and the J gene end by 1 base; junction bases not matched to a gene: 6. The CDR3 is CASSATGLAGGNTGELFF. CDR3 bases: TGTGCCAGCAGCGCTACGGGACTAGCGGGGGGGAACACCGGGGAGCTGTTTTTT.

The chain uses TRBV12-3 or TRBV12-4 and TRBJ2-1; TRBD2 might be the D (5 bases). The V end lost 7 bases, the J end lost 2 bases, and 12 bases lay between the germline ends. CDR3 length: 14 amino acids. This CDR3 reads CASNVLGAYNEQFF. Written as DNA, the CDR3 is TGTGCCAGCAACGTACTAGGAGCCTACAATGAGCAGTTCTTC.

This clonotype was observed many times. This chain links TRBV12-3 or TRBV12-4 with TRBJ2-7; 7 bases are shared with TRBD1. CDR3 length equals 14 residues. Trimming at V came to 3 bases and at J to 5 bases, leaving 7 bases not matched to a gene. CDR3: CASSLDRYGHEQYV. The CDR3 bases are TGTGCCAGCAGTTTGGACAGGTACGGTCACGAGCAGTACGTC.

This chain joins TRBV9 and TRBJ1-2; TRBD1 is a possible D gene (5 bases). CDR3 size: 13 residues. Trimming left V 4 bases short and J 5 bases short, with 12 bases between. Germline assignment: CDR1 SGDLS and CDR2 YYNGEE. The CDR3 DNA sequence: TGTGCCAGCAGCTCGATTACAGGTTATGGCTACACCTTC. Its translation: CASSSITGYGYTF. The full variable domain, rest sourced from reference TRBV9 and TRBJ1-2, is DSGVTQTPKHLITATGQRVTLRCSPRSGDLSVYWYQQSLDQGLQFLIQYYNGEERAKGNILERFSAQQFPDLHSELNLSSLELGDSALYFCASSSITGYGYTFGSGTRLTVV.

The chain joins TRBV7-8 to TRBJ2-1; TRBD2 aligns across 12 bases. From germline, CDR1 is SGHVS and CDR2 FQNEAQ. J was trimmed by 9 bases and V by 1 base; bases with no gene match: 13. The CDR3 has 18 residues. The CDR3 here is CASSLDLGLAGSSGEQFF. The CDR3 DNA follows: TGTGCCAGCAGCTTAGATCTCGGACTAGCGGGGAGTAGTGGTGAGCAGTTCTTC.